This T cell receptor (beta chain) was sequenced in a study of blood T cell repertoires in COVID-19. Study in general: T cells, B-cell-depleted T cells, or PBMCs provided the cDNA or gDNA that served as material.

The germline V and J ends were trimmed by 1 base and 3 bases, with 11 bases remaining between them. The CDR3 contains 15 residues. Germline V gene lookup returns CDR1 SGHVS and CDR2 FNYEAQ. Original data processing: Counts of nucleated cells, estimated from reference gene primer amplification, were obtained. Profiling relied on immunoSEQ multiplex PCR, and the TCRdb table lists in-frame clones only, not all of them. That table is the source of V, J and clone size, and D and trimming were worked out from the DNA. The table records hundreds of thousands of clones, around 91% of them present only once. Participants came from about two dozen US areas, aged about 18 to 95 years. Participant-reported clinical history was the basis for cohort assignment.

Source material: PBMCs or T cells enriched from blood (not recorded which). The chain links TRBV7-6 to TRBJ2-3, with D perhaps TRBD2 (7 bases). The receptor comes from a man younger than 40 who had been exposed to COVID-19. The DNA of the CDR3 is TGTGCCAGCAGCTTAGGGGGGGGGCCAACAGATACGCAGTATTTT. Translating gives CASSLGGGPTDTQYF.